This T cell receptor (beta chain) was profiled in a study of tumor-infiltrating lymphocytes in localized non-small cell lung cancer. The method was immunoSEQ multiplex PCR; TCRdb's version includes in-frame clones alone and lacks a portion of them. The profile shows about 9,900 clones, around 70% of them singletons. The V gene's germline CDR1 is MNHEY and CDR2 SVGAGI. The CDR3 has 13 residues. The V and J ends lost 5 bases and 6 bases respectively, with 11 bases between them. The V call is TRBV6-5, the J call TRBJ2-1, with D perhaps TRBD1 or TRBD2 (5 bases each). The sample consisted of lung tumor tissue. The clonotype originates from a human donor with non-small cell lung cancer. In DNA, the CDR3 is TGTGCCAGCAGTAGGGACGGACTCAATGAGCAGTTCTTC. It specifies CASSRDGLNEQFF.